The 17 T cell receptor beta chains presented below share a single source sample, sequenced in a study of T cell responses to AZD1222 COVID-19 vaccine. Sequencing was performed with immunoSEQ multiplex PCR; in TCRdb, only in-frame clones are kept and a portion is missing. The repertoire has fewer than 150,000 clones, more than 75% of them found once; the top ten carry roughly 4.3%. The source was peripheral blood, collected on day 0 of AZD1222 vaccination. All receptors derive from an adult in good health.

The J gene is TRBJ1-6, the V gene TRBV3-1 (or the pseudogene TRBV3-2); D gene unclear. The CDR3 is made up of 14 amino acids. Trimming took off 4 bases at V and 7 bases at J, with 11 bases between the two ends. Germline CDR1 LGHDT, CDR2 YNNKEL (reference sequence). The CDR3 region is CASSPRIANSPLHF. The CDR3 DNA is TGTGCCAGCAGCCCGCGGATCGCGAATTCACCCCTCCACTTT.

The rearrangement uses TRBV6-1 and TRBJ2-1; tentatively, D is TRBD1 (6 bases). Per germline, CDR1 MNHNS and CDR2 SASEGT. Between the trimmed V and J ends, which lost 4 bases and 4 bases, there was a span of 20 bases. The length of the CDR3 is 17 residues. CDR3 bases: TGTGCCAGCAGTGTTTTCAGGACAGCCTTGGTTTACAATGAGCAGTTCTTC. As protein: CASSVFRTALVYNEQFF.

The CDR3: CASSFKGRGLFETEAFF. CDR3 nucleotide sequence: TGTGCCAGCAGTTTCAAGGGCAGGGGGCTGTTTGAGACTGAAGCTTTCTTT. The chain joins TRBV27 to TRBJ1-1; TRBD1 agrees at 8 bases. This CDR3 has 17 residues. From germline, CDR1 is MNHEY and CDR2 SMNVEV (reference sequence). V was clipped by 3 bases and J by 5 bases; unmatched bases: 14.

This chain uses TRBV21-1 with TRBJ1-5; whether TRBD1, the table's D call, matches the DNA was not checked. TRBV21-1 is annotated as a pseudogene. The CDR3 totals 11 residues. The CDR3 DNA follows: TGTGCCAGCGGGCTTCTTGGGCCCCAGCATTTT. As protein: CASGLLGPQHF.

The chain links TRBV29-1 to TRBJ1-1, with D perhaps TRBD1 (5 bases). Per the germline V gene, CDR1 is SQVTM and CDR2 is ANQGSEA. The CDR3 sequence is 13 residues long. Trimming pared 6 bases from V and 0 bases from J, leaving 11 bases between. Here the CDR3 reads CSVVDSLNTEAFF. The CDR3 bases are TGCAGCGTCGTTGACAGCCTGAACACTGAAGCTTTCTTT.

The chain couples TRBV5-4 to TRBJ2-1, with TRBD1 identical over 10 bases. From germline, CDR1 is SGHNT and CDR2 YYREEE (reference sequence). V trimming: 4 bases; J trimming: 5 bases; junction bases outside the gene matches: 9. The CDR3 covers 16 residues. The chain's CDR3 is CASSLPTGGFNNEQFF. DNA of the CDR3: TGTGCCAGCAGCCTACCGACAGGGGGCTTTAACAATGAGCAGTTCTTC. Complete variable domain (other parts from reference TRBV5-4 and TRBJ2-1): ETGVTQSPTHLIKTRGQQVTLRCSSQSGHNTVSWYQQALGQGPQFIFQYYREEENGRGNFPPRFSGLQFPNYSSELNVNALELDDSALYLCASSLPTGGFNNEQFFGPGTRLTVL.

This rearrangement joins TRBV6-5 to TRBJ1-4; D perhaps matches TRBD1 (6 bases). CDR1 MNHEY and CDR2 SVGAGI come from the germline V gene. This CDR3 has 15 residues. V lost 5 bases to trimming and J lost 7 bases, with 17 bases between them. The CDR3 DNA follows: TGTGCCAGCAGTCTTTCGGGGGGGCGAGGTGAAAAACTGTTTTTT. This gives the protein CASSLSGGRGEKLFF.

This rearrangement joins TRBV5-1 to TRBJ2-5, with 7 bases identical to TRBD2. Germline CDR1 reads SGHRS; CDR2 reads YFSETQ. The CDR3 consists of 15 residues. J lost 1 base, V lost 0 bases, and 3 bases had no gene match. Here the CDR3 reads CASSLALAVQETQYF. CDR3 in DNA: TGCGCCAGCAGCTTGGCGCTAGCGGTCCAAGAGACCCAGTACTTC.

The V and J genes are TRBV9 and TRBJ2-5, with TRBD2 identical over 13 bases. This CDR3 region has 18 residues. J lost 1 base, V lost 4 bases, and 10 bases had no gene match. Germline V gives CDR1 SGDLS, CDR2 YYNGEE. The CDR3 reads CASSPGLAGVTLQETQYF. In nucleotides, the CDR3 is TGTGCCAGCAGCCCTGGACTAGCGGGGGTGACTCTCCAAGAGACCCAGTACTTC. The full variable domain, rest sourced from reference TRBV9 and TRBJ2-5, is DSGVTQTPKHLITATGQRVTLRCSPRSGDLSVYWYQQSLDQGLQFLIQYYNGEERAKGNILERFSAQQFPDLHSELNLSSLELGDSALYFCASSPGLAGVTLQETQYFGPGTRLLVL.

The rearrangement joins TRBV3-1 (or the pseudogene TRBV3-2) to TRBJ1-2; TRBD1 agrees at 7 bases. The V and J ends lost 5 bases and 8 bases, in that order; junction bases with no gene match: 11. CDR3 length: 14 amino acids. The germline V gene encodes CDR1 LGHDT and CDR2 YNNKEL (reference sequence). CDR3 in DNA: TGTGCCAGCAGCACCCGGACAGGAAAAGGGGGCTACACCTTC. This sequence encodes CASSTRTGKGGYTF.

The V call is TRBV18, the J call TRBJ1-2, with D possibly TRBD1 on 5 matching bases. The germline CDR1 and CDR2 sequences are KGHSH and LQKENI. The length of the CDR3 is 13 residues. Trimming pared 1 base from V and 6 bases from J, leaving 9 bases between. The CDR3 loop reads CASSPRGGDGYTF. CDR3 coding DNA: TGTGCCAGCTCACCACGGGGGGGAGATGGCTACACCTTC.

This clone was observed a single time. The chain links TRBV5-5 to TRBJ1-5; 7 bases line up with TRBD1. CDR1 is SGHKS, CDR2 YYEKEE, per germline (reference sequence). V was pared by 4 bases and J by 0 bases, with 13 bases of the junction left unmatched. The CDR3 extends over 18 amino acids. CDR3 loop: CASSMGWDRSVSNQPQHF. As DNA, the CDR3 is TGTGCCAGCAGCATGGGGTGGGACAGATCTGTTAGCAATCAGCCCCAGCATTTT.

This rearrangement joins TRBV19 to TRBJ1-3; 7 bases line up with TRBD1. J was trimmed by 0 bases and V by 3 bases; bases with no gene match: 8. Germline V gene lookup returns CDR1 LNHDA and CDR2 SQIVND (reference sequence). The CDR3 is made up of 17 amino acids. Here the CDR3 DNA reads TGTGCCAGTAGTATGTCCCGGGACAGAAGCTCTGGAAACACCATATATTTT. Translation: CASSMSRDRSSGNTIYF.

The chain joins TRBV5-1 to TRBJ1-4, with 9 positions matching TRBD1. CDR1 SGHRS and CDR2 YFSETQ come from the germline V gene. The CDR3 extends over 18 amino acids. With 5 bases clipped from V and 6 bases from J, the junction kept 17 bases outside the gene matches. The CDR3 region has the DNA TGCGCCAGCAGGCCCAACCGGGACAGGGCCTCCGAGGATGAAAAACTGTTTTTT. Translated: CASRPNRDRASEDEKLFF.

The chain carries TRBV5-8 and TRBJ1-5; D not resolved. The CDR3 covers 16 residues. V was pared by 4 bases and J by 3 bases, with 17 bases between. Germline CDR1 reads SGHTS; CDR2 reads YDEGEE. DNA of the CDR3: TGTGCCAGCAGCCCGGAGGGCAGGAGGACCAATCAGCCCCAGCATTTT. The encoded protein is CASSPEGRRTNQPQHF.

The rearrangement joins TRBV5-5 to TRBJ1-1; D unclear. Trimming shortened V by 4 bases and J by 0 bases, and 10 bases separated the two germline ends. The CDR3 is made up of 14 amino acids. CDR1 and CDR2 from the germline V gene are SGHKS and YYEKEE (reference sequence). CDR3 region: CASSPGPMNTEAFF. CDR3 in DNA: TGTGCCAGCAGCCCTGGTCCTATGAACACTGAAGCTTTCTTT.

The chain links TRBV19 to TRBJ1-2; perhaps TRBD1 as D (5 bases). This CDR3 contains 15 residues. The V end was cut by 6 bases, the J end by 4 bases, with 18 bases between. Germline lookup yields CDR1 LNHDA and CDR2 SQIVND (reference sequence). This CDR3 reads CASRDEGRVIYGYTF. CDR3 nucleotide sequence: TGTGCCAGTAGGGACGAAGGCAGGGTGATCTATGGCTACACCTTC.